This passage covers 31 T cell receptor beta chains from one sample sequenced in a study of post-analysis software for immune sequencing data. The study, taken as a whole, reports: Higher frequency in patients than in controls was seen for roughly five TRBV segments, with TRBV5-6, TRBV5-1 and TRBV20-1 among them.

cDNA libraries for TCR beta contained unique molecular identifiers. MiXCR, applied by TCRdb to the PCR reads, yields one record per CDR3 protein. There are 700,000 to 900,000 distinct CDR3 sequences in the sample; under 60% occur only once, and roughly 4.4% lies in the top ten. Antigen specificity for these receptors is unknown. Sequenced material: blood. The origin of the receptors is a girl between 5 and 17 years old with multiple sclerosis.

This clonotype was found a few times. J is TRBJ2-5 and V is TRBV6-5; TRBD2 aligns across 13 bases. This CDR3 has 13 amino acids. V lost 6 bases, J lost 11 bases, and 6 bases stayed unmatched. The germline V gene encodes CDR1 MNHEY and CDR2 SVGAGI. CDR3 region: CASRAGLAGTQYF. As DNA, the CDR3 is TGTGCCAGCAGGGCGGGACTAGCGGGAACTCAGTACTTC.

This rearrangement joins TRBV20-1 to TRBJ2-1; 9 nucleotides agree with TRBD1. This CDR3 has 13 residues. Germline CDR1 and CDR2: DFQATT and SNEGSKA (reference sequence). Trimming removed 5 bases from V and 4 bases from J; junction bases left unmatched: 3. CDR3: CSARDRAYNEQFF. The DNA of the CDR3 is TGCAGTGCTCGGGACAGGGCATACAATGAGCAGTTCTTC.

This clonotype has only a few counts. This sequence joins TRBV7-2 and TRBJ2-3; 9 positions match TRBD2. The CDR3 contains 16 residues. Germline assignment: CDR1 SGHTA and CDR2 FQGNSA. V dropped 3 bases and J dropped 4; count of bases not matched to a gene: 8. The CDR3 sequence is CASSFGAGGPSDTQYF. The CDR3 DNA reads TGTGCCAGCAGCTTTGGTGCGGGAGGGCCATCAGATACGCAGTATTTT. Combining the CDR3 with reference TRBV7-2 and TRBJ2-3 gives the whole variable domain GAGVSQSPSNKVTEKGKDVELRCDPISGHTALYWYRQSLGQGLEFLIYFQGNSAPDKSGLPSDRFSAERTGGSVSTLTIQRTQQEDSAVYLCASSFGAGGPSDTQYFGPGTRLTVL.

This chain links TRBV6-1 with TRBJ2-3; 14 nucleotides line up with TRBD2. Germline loops: CDR1 MNHNS, CDR2 SASEGT. With 5 bases clipped from V and 2 bases from J, the junction kept 12 bases outside the gene matches. The CDR3 spans 19 residues. The CDR3 nucleotides are TGTGCCAGCAGTCCCCGACTAGCGGGAGGGCCCAAACACACAGATACGCAGTATTTT. It is translated as CASSPRLAGGPKHTDTQYF.

V is TRBV6-2 or TRBV6-3 and J is TRBJ2-7; 8 bases match TRBD1. The CDR3 extends over 14 amino acids. The V gene end was trimmed by 6 bases and the J gene end by 5 bases; junction bases not matched to a gene: 9. Germline loops: CDR1 MNHEY, CDR2 SVGEGT. The CDR3 here is CASSGQGPPDEQYF. CDR3 DNA sequence: TGTGCCAGCAGCGGACAGGGACCCCCGGACGAGCAGTACTTC.

The V gene is TRBV24-1, the J gene TRBJ2-3; D is unresolved. The CDR3 consists of 12 residues. Trimming pared 1 base from V and 8 bases from J, leaving 6 bases between. Germline V CDR1 and CDR2: KGHDR, SFDVKD. The CDR3 DNA is TGTGCCACCAGTGATTTTGTCGGTACGCAGTATTTT. Translating gives CATSDFVGTQYF.

This chain uses TRBV20-1 with TRBJ1-4, with a possible D match to TRBD1 (6 bases). Germline CDR1 is DFQATT and CDR2 is SNEGSKA (reference sequence). V was clipped by 3 bases and J by 7 bases, with 15 bases between them. This CDR3 is built from 14 residues. This chain's CDR3 is CSASPPGAGEKLFF. The CDR3 DNA reads TGCAGTGCTAGCCCCCCGGGGGCGGGTGAAAAACTGTTTTTT.

This sequence joins TRBV20-1 and TRBJ2-7; a possible D gene is TRBD1 (5 bases). The CDR3 extends over 14 amino acids. V lost 5 bases to trimming and J lost 0 bases, with 14 bases between them. CDR1 and CDR2 from the germline V gene are DFQATT and SNEGSKA (reference sequence). CDR3 in DNA: TGCAGTGCTGAACCGGACACAAACTCCTACGAGCAGTACTTC. Its translation is CSAEPDTNSYEQYF.

This clonotype has a handful of counts. The genes are TRBV7-9 and TRBJ2-5; D is undetermined. Germline V gene lookup returns CDR1 SEHNR and CDR2 FQNEAQ (reference sequence). Trimming took 7 bases from V and 5 from J, leaving 11 bases between them. This CDR3 is built from 12 residues. CDR3 nucleotides: TGTGCCAGCAACGCCTTTGCGGAGACCCAGTACTTC. It encodes CASNAFAETQYF.

This sequence joins TRBV15 and TRBJ2-4, with TRBD2 matching over 8 bases. The closer fit of TRBJ2-5 to the DNA end suggests the J call may be wrong. The V gene's germline CDR1 is LNHNV and CDR2 YYDKDF (reference sequence). The CDR3 sequence is 14 residues long. DNA of the CDR3: TGTGCCACCAGCAGAGCCGGGACTAGGGAGACCCAGTACTTC. It yields the protein CATSRAGTRETQYF.

This clonotype was seen once. The rearrangement joins TRBV20-1 to TRBJ2-5; 12 bases are shared with TRBD2. Germline V gene lookup returns CDR1 DFQATT and CDR2 SNEGSKA (reference sequence). The CDR3 loop spans 18 amino acids. The trim removed 2 bases at V and 0 bases at J, leaving 10 bases unmatched. The CDR3 loop reads CSARWESSGRGYQETQYF. The CDR3 DNA reads TGCAGTGCTAGATGGGAGTCTAGCGGGAGGGGGTACCAAGAGACCCAGTACTTC.

V usage is TRBV6-2 or TRBV6-3 and J usage is TRBJ2-1, with 9 bases identical to TRBD2. The germline CDR1 and CDR2 sequences are MNHEY and SVGEGT. Trimming removed 6 bases from V and 5 bases from J; junction bases left unmatched: 8. The CDR3 extends over 15 amino acids. Here the CDR3 DNA reads TGTGCCAGCAGCTCCATAGCGGGGGCCCACAATGAGCAGTTCTTC. It specifies CASSSIAGAHNEQFF.

V and J are TRBV5-1 and TRBJ2-1, with 9 bases matching TRBD2. The V gene's germline CDR1 is SGHRS and CDR2 YFSETQ. The CDR3 length is 16 residues. Germline trimming cut 4 bases from V and 2 bases from J; bases unmatched to any gene: 7. The CDR3 here is CASSRGLAKTYNEQFF. The CDR3 coding sequence is TGCGCCAGCAGCCGAGGACTAGCGAAGACCTACAATGAGCAGTTCTTC.

The rearrangement joins TRBV7-9 to TRBJ2-4; 7 bases align to TRBD2. The J call may be in error: the DNA end matches TRBJ2-7 better. CDR3 size: 15 residues. Germline-derived CDR1 and CDR2 are SEHNR and FQNEAQ (reference sequence). The CDR3 sequence: CASSRDLGRVYEQYF. As DNA, the CDR3 is TGTGCCAGCAGCCGAGACCTAGGGAGGGTATACGAGCAGTACTTC.

V is TRBV14 and J is TRBJ2-1; 10 positions match TRBD2. With 1 base clipped from V and 4 bases from J, the junction kept 7 bases outside the gene matches. Germline CDR1 and CDR2: SGHDN and FVKESK. CDR3 length: 17 amino acids. CDR3 protein: CASSQVPTSGRYNEQFF. DNA of the CDR3: TGTGCCAGCAGCCAAGTCCCGACTAGCGGGCGTTACAATGAGCAGTTCTTC.

The chain joins TRBV27 to TRBJ2-5; D remains ambiguous. This CDR3 region has 14 residues. The V and J ends lost 3 bases and 3 bases respectively, with 11 bases between them. The germline CDR1 and CDR2 sequences are MNHEY and SMNVEV (reference sequence). DNA of the CDR3: TGTGCCAGCAGTTTTACATGTACCGAAGAGACCCAGTACTTC. It yields the protein CASSFTCTEETQYF.

The rearrangement uses TRBV28 and TRBJ2-1; no clear D. The CDR3 runs to 13 residues. V lost 5 bases and J lost 4, with 9 bases in between. Germline V gene sequence: CDR1 MDHEN, CDR2 SYDVKM. CDR3 residues: CASSRVFYNEQFF. CDR3 DNA sequence: TGTGCCAGCAGTCGAGTTTTTTACAATGAGCAGTTCTTC. Using reference TRBV28 and TRBJ2-1 for the parts outside the CDR3, the full variable domain is DVKVTQSSRYLVKRTGEKVFLECVQDMDHENMFWYRQDPGLGLRLIYFSYDVKMKEKGDIPEGYSVSREKKERFSLILESASTNQTSMYLCASSRVFYNEQFFGPGTRLTVL.

This chain connects TRBV24-1 to TRBJ2-5, with TRBD2 as a possible D gene (6 bases). CDR1 KGHDR and CDR2 SFDVKD come from the germline V gene. V dropped 2 bases and J dropped 9 bases, with 6 bases sitting between them. This CDR3 has 11 amino acids. The CDR3 DNA reads TGTGCCACCAGTGATTGGGGGGCCCAGTACTTC. It specifies CATSDWGAQYF.

The chain recombines TRBV24-1 with TRBJ2-1, with TRBD2 matching over 8 bases. The CDR3 is 17 residues long. CDR1 and CDR2 from the germline V gene are KGHDR and SFDVKD. V gave up 2 bases and J gave up 2 bases; unmatched junction bases: 7. In nucleotides, the CDR3 is TGTGCCACCAGTGATTCGACTAGCGCGGACGCCTACAATGAGCAGTTCTTC. It codes for CATSDSTSADAYNEQFF.

This rearrangement joins TRBV6-5 to TRBJ2-3; TRBD2 matches at 10 bases. The V gene's germline CDR1 is MNHEY and CDR2 SVGAGI. The CDR3 has 16 amino acids. With V trimmed by 2 bases and J by 4 bases, 6 bases remained unmatched. The CDR3 region has the DNA TGTGCCAGCAGTTACACCCTAGCGGGAGTCGCAGATACGCAGTATTTT. This encodes CASSYTLAGVADTQYF.

The rearrangement joins TRBV14 to TRBJ2-5; 15 bases map to TRBD2. The CDR3 sequence is 19 residues long. V was clipped by 4 bases and J by 11 bases; unmatched bases: 20. CDR1 and CDR2 (germline): SGHDN, FVKESK. The chain's CDR3 is CASSLLGTSGRFSYNEQYF. CDR3 nucleotides: TGTGCCAGCAGCCTTCTCGGGACTAGCGGGAGGTTTTCCTACAATGAGCAGTACTTC.

The chain employs TRBV29-1 and TRBJ2-7; TRBD1 agrees at 7 bases. This CDR3 is built from 15 residues. Germline CDR1 reads SQVTM; CDR2 reads ANQGSEA. The V gene end was trimmed by 5 bases and the J gene end by 7 bases; junction bases not matched to a gene: 17. CDR3 sequence (DNA): TGCAGCGTTCAAGGGGCCCTTGGGACAGCTGGGGAGCAGTACTTC. Protein sequence: CSVQGALGTAGEQYF.

This clonotype was seen only a few times. This sequence joins TRBV7-2 and TRBJ2-7; TRBD1 matches 9 bases. The J call could be wrong; TRBJ2-5 is a better fit for the DNA end. The CDR3 consists of 14 residues. CDR1 is SGHTA, CDR2 FQGNSA, per germline. The CDR3 nucleotides are TGTGCCAGCAGCTTAGTGGGGACAGGGGAGACCCAGTACTTC. Protein product: CASSLVGTGETQYF.

This chain uses TRBV29-1 with TRBJ2-6, with a tentative D call TRBD1 (5 bases). V was trimmed by 4 bases and J by 0 bases, leaving 13 bases between them. Germline CDR1 SQVTM, CDR2 ANQGSEA. The CDR3 totals 16 residues. The CDR3 sequence: CSVVFHQGSGANVLTF. DNA for the CDR3: TGCAGCGTTGTATTTCATCAGGGCTCTGGGGCCAACGTCCTGACTTTC.

This chain joins TRBV12-3 or TRBV12-4 and TRBJ2-5, with 13 positions matching TRBD2. The length of the CDR3 is 19 residues. Trimming cost V 6 bases and J 1 base; bases outside gene matches: 14. The CDR3 reads CASSLAPGLAGKPQETQYF. The CDR3 DNA reads TGTGCCAGCAGCCTGGCACCGGGACTAGCGGGAAAGCCCCAAGAGACCCAGTACTTC.

This clonotype was seen only a few times. V is TRBV12-3 or TRBV12-4 and J is TRBJ1-2; TRBD1 is a possible D gene (6 bases). The CDR3 totals 15 residues. V lost 6 bases and J lost 0, with 14 bases in between. CDR3: CASSPWTATNYGYTF. The CDR3 nucleotides read TGTGCCAGCAGCCCCTGGACAGCAACTAACTATGGCTACACCTTC.

This clonotype has a count of ten or more. The chain recombines TRBV4-2 with TRBJ2-7; 9 nucleotides match TRBD2. V was clipped by 3 bases and J by 4 bases; unmatched bases: 7. The germline gives CDR1 LGHNA, CDR2 YNFKEQ. The CDR3 sequence is 15 residues long. The CDR3 region is CASSQEGTSLYEQYF. The CDR3 bases are TGTGCCAGCAGCCAGGAGGGGACTAGCTTGTACGAGCAGTACTTC.

This clonotype was found a few times. This sequence joins TRBV20-1 and TRBJ2-7; 10 nucleotides align to TRBD2. CDR1 DFQATT and CDR2 SNEGSKA come from the germline V gene (reference sequence). The V gene end was trimmed by 0 bases and the J gene end by 4 bases; junction bases not matched to a gene: 12. This CDR3 is 17 amino acids long. The CDR3 here is CSARDPGWVAGGYEQYF. Here the CDR3 DNA reads TGCAGTGCTAGAGATCCAGGGTGGGTAGCGGGAGGTTACGAGCAGTACTTC.

This chain uses TRBV20-1 with TRBJ2-3, with 9 bases that match TRBD2. From germline, CDR1 is DFQATT and CDR2 SNEGSKA (reference sequence). This CDR3 spans 12 amino acids. V lost 8 bases and J lost 5; bases outside the gene matches: 5. The CDR3 DNA reads as TGCAGTCGCGCGGGAGGGGGAGATACGCAGTATTTT. This translates into CSRAGGGDTQYF.

This sequence joins TRBV4-1 and TRBJ2-7; D is undetermined. This CDR3 is built from 16 residues. V was cut by 0 bases and J by 0 bases, with 12 bases left in between. The germline gives CDR1 MGHRA, CDR2 YSYEKL. CDR3 bases: TGCGCCAGCAGCCAAGAAGTACAACGGTCCTCCTACGAGCAGTACTTC. This sequence encodes CASSQEVQRSSYEQYF.

This chain links TRBV6-5 with TRBJ1-1; D remains ambiguous. The CDR3 covers 15 residues. The germline V gene encodes CDR1 MNHEY and CDR2 SVGAGI. With 2 bases removed from V and 0 bases from J, the gap between germline ends came to 10 bases. The CDR3 sequence: CASSYTRDMNTEAFF. The CDR3 DNA reads as TGTGCCAGCAGTTACACTCGGGATATGAACACTGAAGCTTTCTTT.